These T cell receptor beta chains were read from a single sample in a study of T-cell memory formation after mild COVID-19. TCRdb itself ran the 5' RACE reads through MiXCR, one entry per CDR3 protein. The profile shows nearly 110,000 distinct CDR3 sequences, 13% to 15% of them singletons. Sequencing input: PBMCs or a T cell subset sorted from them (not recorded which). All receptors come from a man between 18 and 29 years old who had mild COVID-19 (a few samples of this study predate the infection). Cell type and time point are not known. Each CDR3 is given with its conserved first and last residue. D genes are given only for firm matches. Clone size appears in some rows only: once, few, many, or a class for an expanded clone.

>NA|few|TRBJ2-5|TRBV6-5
CASRNKGQETQYF
TGTGCCAGCAGAAACAAGGGGCAAGAGACCCAGTACTTC
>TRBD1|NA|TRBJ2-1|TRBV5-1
CASSPQTGIEANEQFF
TGCGCCAGCAGCCCGCAGACAGGGATCGAAGCAAATGAGCAGTTCTTC
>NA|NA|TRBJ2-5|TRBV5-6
CASSSEGIGETQYF
TGTGCCAGCAGCTCTGAAGGGATAGGAGAGACCCAGTACTTC
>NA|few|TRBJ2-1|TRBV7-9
CASSPYGTSGNNEQFF
TGTGCCAGCAGCCCCTACGGGACATCGGGGAACAATGAGCAGTTCTTC
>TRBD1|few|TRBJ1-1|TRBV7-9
CASTLSTGGSTEAFF
TGTGCCAGCACCCTATCGACAGGGGGAAGCACTGAAGCTTTCTTT
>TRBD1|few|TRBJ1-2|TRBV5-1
CASSSADRVNGYGYTF
TGCGCCAGCAGTTCCGCTGACAGGGTGAATGGCTATGGCTACACCTTC
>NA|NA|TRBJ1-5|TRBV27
CASSMSRGNQPQHF
TGTGCCAGCAGTATGAGTCGGGGCAATCAGCCCCAGCATTTT
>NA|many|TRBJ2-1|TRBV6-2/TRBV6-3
CASSSPFGGSGNEQFF
TGTGCCAGCAGTTCCCCATTTGGGGGCTCGGGAAATGAGCAGTTCTTC
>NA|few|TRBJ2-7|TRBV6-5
CASSWGITYEQYF
TGTGCCAGCAGCTGGGGAATCACCTACGAGCAGTACTTC
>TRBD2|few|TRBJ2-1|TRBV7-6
CASSLGLAVQYNEQFF
TGTGCCAGCAGCTTGGGACTAGCGGTACAATACAATGAGCAGTTCTTC
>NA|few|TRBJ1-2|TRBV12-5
CASGLGRGNYGYTF
TGTGCTAGTGGTTTAGGCAGAGGGAACTATGGCTACACCTTC
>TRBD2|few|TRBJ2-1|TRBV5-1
CASSAGLAGTGEQFF
TGCGCCAGCAGCGCAGGACTAGCTGGGACCGGTGAGCAGTTCTTC
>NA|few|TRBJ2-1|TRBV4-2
CASSPTPGTPWANEQFF
TGTGCCAGCAGCCCGACTCCCGGGACCCCCTGGGCCAATGAGCAGTTCTTC
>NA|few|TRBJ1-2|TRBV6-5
CASSFKDGSYGYTF
TGTGCCAGCAGCTTCAAGGACGGGAGCTATGGCTACACCTTC
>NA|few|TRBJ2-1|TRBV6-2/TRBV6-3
CASSYGSRGNNEQFF
TGTGCCAGCAGTTATGGATCCCGCGGTAACAATGAGCAGTTCTTC
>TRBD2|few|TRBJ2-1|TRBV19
CASSIVLANEQFF
TGTGCCAGTAGTATAGTACTAGCGAATGAGCAGTTCTTC
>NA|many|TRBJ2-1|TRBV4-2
CASSQDWGGSYNEQFF
TGTGCCAGCAGCCAAGATTGGGGAGGATCCTACAATGAGCAGTTCTTC
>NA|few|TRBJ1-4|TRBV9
CASSGGFDEKLFF
TGTGCCAGCAGCGGCGGGTTTGATGAAAAACTGTTTTTT
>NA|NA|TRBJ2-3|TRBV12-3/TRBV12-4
CASSLTWGTDTQYF
TGTGCCAGCAGTCTGACTTGGGGCACAGATACGCAGTATTTT
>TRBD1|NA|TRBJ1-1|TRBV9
CASSVERDRERPEAFF
TGTGCCAGCAGCGTAGAAAGGGACAGGGAGAGGCCTGAAGCTTTCTTT
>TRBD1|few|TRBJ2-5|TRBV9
CASSVQGALRETQYF
TGTGCCAGCAGCGTACAGGGGGCTTTACGAGAGACCCAGTACTTC
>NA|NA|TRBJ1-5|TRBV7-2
CASSPLVWGQPQHF
TGTGCCAGCAGCCCACTTGTCTGGGGTCAGCCCCAGCATTTT
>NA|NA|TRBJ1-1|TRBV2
CASQDPPGAFF
TGTGCCAGCCAAGACCCTCCAGGAGCTTTCTTT
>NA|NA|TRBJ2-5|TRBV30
CAWSPTGAPQETQYF
TGTGCCTGGAGCCCAACAGGAGCCCCCCAAGAGACCCAGTACTTC
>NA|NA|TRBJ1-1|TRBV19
CASKESGTTEAFF
TGTGCCAGTAAGGAATCCGGGACAACTGAAGCTTTCTTT
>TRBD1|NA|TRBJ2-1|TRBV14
CASSRDRGGDEQFF
TGTGCCAGCAGCAGAGACAGGGGTGGAGATGAGCAGTTCTTC